This TCR beta chain was profiled in a study of technical replicates of blood from a handful of donors. Looked up from germline, CDR1 is MDHEN and CDR2 is SYDVKM. The CDR3 is 11 residues long. The V end lost 6 bases, the J end lost 5 bases, and 7 bases lay between the germline ends. The data were produced by immunoSEQ multiplex PCR, yet TCRdb's version contains in-frame clones alone and is incomplete. The sample holds about 97,000 clones, 95% to 97% seen once. Sequencing used T cells isolated from PBMCs. The rearrangement joins TRBV28 to TRBJ1-1; possible D gene TRBD1, 6 bases. The clonotype originates from a human donor in good health. The CDR3 sequence: CASRQGTEAFF. The CDR3 DNA follows: TGTGCCAGCAGACAGGGAACTGAAGCTTTCTTT.